A single sample gave rise to the 15 T cell receptor beta chains below, sequenced in a study of blood T cell repertoires in COVID-19. Data came from immunoSEQ multiplex PCR; TCRdb stores just in-frame clones and leaves some out. Seen here are fewer than 350,000 clones, about 90% observed once, and the top ten hold over 9.5%. The sample comprised peripheral blood. The receptors were gathered from a woman in her 30s with COVID-19, enrolled during active disease.

V gene TRBV15 combines with J gene TRBJ2-7; 9 positions agree with TRBD1. The CDR3 sequence is 15 residues long. The J segment lost 5 bases and the V segment lost 2 bases, leaving 7 bases of the junction unmatched. Per germline, CDR1 LNHNV and CDR2 YYDKDF (reference sequence). The CDR3 nucleotides are TGTGCCACCAGCAGACGTAAACAGGGGGCAAACGAGCAGTACTTC. Translating gives CATSRRKQGANEQYF.

This clone has just a few counts. V gene TRBV19 combines with J gene TRBJ1-2; no clear D. V gave up 3 bases and J gave up 4 bases, with 9 bases separating them. The germline V gene encodes CDR1 LNHDA and CDR2 SQIVND (reference sequence). This CDR3 has 13 residues. The CDR3 spells CASSISRSYGYTF. Written as DNA, the CDR3 is TGTGCCAGTAGTATTAGCCGGAGCTATGGCTACACCTTC.

V usage is TRBV5-1 and J usage is TRBJ2-1; 7 bases map to TRBD2. CDR3 length: 15 residues. The trim removed 0 bases at V and 6 bases at J, leaving 6 bases unmatched. Germline V gene lookup returns CDR1 SGHRS and CDR2 YFSETQ. CDR3 DNA sequence: TGCGCCAGCAGCTTGGCGGCCTGGGGGGGCAATGAGCAGTTCTTC. It is translated as CASSLAAWGGNEQFF.

In its sample, this clone was seen a few times. CDR3 region: CATSRYRDRENQPQHF. CDR3 in DNA: TGTGCCACCAGCAGATACCGGGACAGGGAAAATCAGCCCCAGCATTTT. This rearrangement joins TRBV15 to TRBJ1-5; 9 bases align to TRBD1. CDR3 length: 16 amino acids. Germline assignment: CDR1 LNHNV and CDR2 YYDKDF (reference sequence). Losses at the gene ends were 2 bases for V and 4 bases for J; bases not matched to a gene: 6.

J is TRBJ2-1 and V is TRBV5-4; TRBD2 is a possible D gene (6 bases). Germline-derived CDR1 and CDR2 are SGHNT and YYREEE (reference sequence). V lost 4 bases and J 8 bases, leaving 16 bases between the germline ends. CDR3 length: 14 residues. CDR3 sequence (DNA): TGTGCCAGCAGCACCCCGCACGGGGAGGATGAGCAGTTCTTC. It specifies CASSTPHGEDEQFF.

This clone was seen only a few times. The chain joins TRBV10-3 to TRBJ2-7, with 9 positions matching TRBD1. Unmatched junction bases numbered 5, after V lost 6 bases and J lost 2 bases. The length of the CDR3 is 14 residues. The V gene's germline CDR1 is ENHRY and CDR2 SYGVKD. This chain's CDR3 is CAIRGTGRAYEQYF. As DNA, the CDR3 is TGTGCCATCAGGGGGACAGGGAGGGCCTACGAGCAGTACTTC.

The CDR3 nucleotides read TGCGCCAGCAGTGAATTTAACAGGGGGCCGCGGGAGACCCAGTACTTC. It specifies CASSEFNRGPRETQYF. V usage is TRBV10-1 and J usage is TRBJ2-5; 9 bases agree with TRBD1. J gave up 5 bases and V 3 bases, and 10 bases lay outside the gene matches. The CDR3 sequence is 16 residues long. The germline V gene has CDR1 WNHNN and CDR2 SYGVQD (reference sequence).

The rearrangement uses TRBV18 and TRBJ2-7; tentatively, D is TRBD2 (5 bases). Germline V CDR1 and CDR2: KGHSH, LQKENI. Deletions cut 2 bases from V and 0 bases from J, with 8 bases between. CDR3 size: 14 residues. The CDR3 spells CASSPTGDSYEQYF. DNA of the CDR3: TGTGCCAGCTCACCAACCGGGGACTCCTACGAGCAGTACTTC.

The rearrangement uses TRBV5-5 and TRBJ1-3; D is possibly TRBD1 (6 bases). The CDR3 spans 16 residues. With 2 bases removed from V and 0 bases from J, the gap between germline ends came to 12 bases. CDR1 and CDR2 (germline): SGHKS, YYEKEE (reference sequence). The CDR3 reads CASSLRGGSSGNTIYF. CDR3 nucleotides: TGTGCCAGCAGCTTAAGGGGGGGATCCTCTGGAAACACCATATATTTT.

The genes are TRBV19 and TRBJ1-4; no reliable D call. This CDR3 contains 12 residues. V was pared by 5 bases and J by 10 bases, with 11 bases between. The germline V gene encodes CDR1 LNHDA and CDR2 SQIVND (reference sequence). The CDR3 loop is CASSLTSGKLFF. The CDR3 DNA follows: TGTGCCAGTAGTTTGACCTCGGGAAAACTGTTTTTT. Full variable domain (missing parts from reference TRBV19 and TRBJ1-4): DGGITQSPKYLFRKEGQNVTLSCEQNLNHDAMYWYRQDPGQGLRLIYYSQIVNDFQKGDIAEGYSVSREKKESFPLTVTSAQKNPTAFYLCASSLTSGKLFFGSGTQLSVL.

This clone was counted a few times. The chain combines TRBV3-1 (or the pseudogene TRBV3-2) with TRBJ1-2; D unclear. Trimming shortened V by 4 bases and J by 8 bases, and 14 bases separated the two germline ends. Germline V gene lookup returns CDR1 LGHDT and CDR2 YNNKEL (reference sequence). The CDR3 extends over 13 amino acids. The CDR3 loop reads CASSPLGARGYTF. The CDR3 DNA reads as TGTGCCAGCAGCCCGCTCGGAGCGCGGGGCTACACCTTC.

The rearrangement links TRBV7-7 to TRBJ2-7, with 9 bases lining up with TRBD1. Germline V gene sequence: CDR1 SSHAT, CDR2 FNYEAQ (reference sequence). Trimming removed 1 base from V and 3 bases from J; junction bases left unmatched: 4. The CDR3 loop spans 15 amino acids. The CDR3 loop is CASSLGTGEGYEQYF. The CDR3, as DNA: TGTGCCAGCAGCTTAGGGACAGGGGAGGGCTACGAGCAGTACTTC.

This chain joins TRBV19 and TRBJ2-7; the match to TRBD1 covers 8 bases. V lost 4 bases to trimming and J lost 1 base; unmatched junction nucleotides: 3. The CDR3 totals 14 residues. The germline gives CDR1 LNHDA, CDR2 SQIVND (reference sequence). CDR3 loop: CASSTGQGSYEQYF. The CDR3 nucleotides are TGTGCCAGTAGTACCGGACAGGGTTCCTACGAGCAGTACTTC.

The chain is built from TRBV9 and TRBJ2-5; 8 bases match TRBD1. From germline, CDR1 is SGDLS and CDR2 YYNGEE. Trimming took 3 bases from V and 5 from J; bases not matched to a gene: 9. The length of the CDR3 is 15 residues. The CDR3 loop reads CASSEETGVHETQYF. In DNA form, the CDR3 reads TGTGCCAGCAGCGAAGAGACAGGGGTGCACGAGACCCAGTACTTC.

The chain carries TRBV28 and TRBJ1-2, with D hard to call. The V end lost 5 bases, the J end lost 4 bases, and 17 bases lay between the germline ends. Germline lookup yields CDR1 MDHEN and CDR2 SYDVKM. This CDR3 comprises 15 residues. The CDR3 DNA sequence: TGTGCCAGCAGTCAAAAGACAAAGGCGGGCTATGGCTACACCTTC. Its translation is CASSQKTKAGYGYTF.